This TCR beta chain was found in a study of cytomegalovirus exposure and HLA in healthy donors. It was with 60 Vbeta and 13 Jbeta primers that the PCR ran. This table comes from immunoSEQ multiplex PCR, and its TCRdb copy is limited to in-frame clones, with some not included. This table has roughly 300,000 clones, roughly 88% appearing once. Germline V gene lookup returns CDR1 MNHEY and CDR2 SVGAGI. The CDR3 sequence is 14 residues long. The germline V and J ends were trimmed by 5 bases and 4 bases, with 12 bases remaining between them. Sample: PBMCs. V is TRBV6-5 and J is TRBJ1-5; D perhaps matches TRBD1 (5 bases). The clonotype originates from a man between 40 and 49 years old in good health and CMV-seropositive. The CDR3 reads CASSVSGKNQPQHF. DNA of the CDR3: TGTGCCAGCAGTGTATCAGGGAAAAATCAGCCCCAGCATTTT.